The rows below give T cell receptor beta chains drawn from one sample of a study of T cell responses to AZD1222 COVID-19 vaccine. TCRdb's table, derived via immunoSEQ multiplex PCR, lists solely in-frame clones and lacks some. The table shows about 150,000 clones, with roughly nine tenths occurring only once. The sequencing here drew on peripheral blood, taken on day 0 of AZD1222 vaccination. All receptors derive from an adult in good health. The CDR3 runs from the conserved cysteine through the conserved F or W. Clone size, where shown, is once, few, many, or a class for clones that have expanded.

clone_size j_call v_call cdr3_aa
. TRBJ1-3 TRBV7-2 CASSAITGPSGNTIYF
. TRBJ2-1 TRBV5-1 CASRVTSTSYNEQFF
. TRBJ1-2 TRBV28 CASSPPPGGGRRNYGYTF
. TRBJ2-3 TRBV29-1 CSGTGLEGSTDTQYF
once TRBJ1-2 TRBV19 CASMRDRVGYTF
. TRBJ1-5 TRBV19 CASTLTGVPEEAQHF
. TRBJ1-1 TRBV14 CASSSRGQGITEAFF
. TRBJ2-3 TRBV5-1 CASSWGLAEDTQYF
once TRBJ2-7 TRBV19 CASGYGIVDEQYF
. TRBJ1-3 TRBV4-2 CASSQDWERGLGMDTIYF
. TRBJ1-1 TRBV9 CASSVVDPPGTEAFF
. TRBJ1-6 TRBV15 CATRAQGTVNSPLHF
few TRBJ1-2 TRBV7-3 CASSPTGASYGYTF
. TRBJ2-7 TRBV6-2/TRBV6-3 CASSHRGFYEQYF
. TRBJ1-4 TRBV29-1 CSVEARGNEKLFF
few TRBJ1-1 TRBV28 CASSLTDNTEAFF
. TRBJ1-3 TRBV28 CASSLRLGSGNTIYF
. TRBJ1-1 TRBV5-1 CASSLFRGRVGDTEAFF
few TRBJ1-5 TRBV28 CASSSIRQGTNQPQHF
. TRBJ2-7 TRBV10-3 CAISGQGAEQYF
. TRBJ2-5 TRBV28 CASSPPTGVETQYF
few TRBJ2-1 TRBV7-9 CASSNSNRGPIYNEQFF
. TRBJ2-7 TRBV14 CASSQGGGLTPYEQYF
once TRBJ1-1 TRBV5-6 CASSLDTEAFF
. TRBJ2-1 TRBV27 CASSFPSGGNSYNEQFF
. TRBJ1-2 TRBV7-2 CASSLRAYRTASSNYGYTF
. TRBJ2-7 TRBV28 CASSFRGPLEQYF
. TRBJ1-5 TRBV9 CASSVGGSNQPQHF
few TRBJ1-2 TRBV7-2 CASSLGGQGSPKSHYGYTF
. TRBJ1-2 TRBV2 CASDSPNYGYTF
. TRBJ2-7 TRBV28 CASSVVSAGARYEQYF
. TRBJ1-1 TRBV9 CASSARSSGGYTEAFF
. TRBJ2-7 TRBV19 CASSIRDRGYEQYF
. TRBJ1-2 TRBV6-6 CASSYVINYGYTF
. TRBJ2-5 TRBV9 CASSVGGYQETQYF
. TRBJ1-1 TRBV11-3 CASSFVAGATEAFF
. TRBJ1-2 TRBV19 CASSIYRTSPDGYTF
. TRBJ1-2 TRBV9 CASSGTWTPTRGYTF
. TRBJ1-3 TRBV28 CASSFWGSGNTIYF
. TRBJ1-5 TRBV19 CASSMRGNSNQPQHF
. TRBJ2-5 TRBV5-1 CASSPGPEETQYF
few TRBJ1-2 TRBV10-2 CASSELGEYGYTF
. TRBJ2-7 TRBV28 CASNHPRTGECEQYF
. TRBJ2-3 TRBV2 CASSDTDTQYF
. TRBJ1-2 TRBV11-3 CASSLTWTGGYTF
. TRBJ1-5 TRBV2 CASSWGVDNQPQHF
once TRBJ1-5 TRBV7-2 CASSLRGLGNQPQHF
. TRBJ1-2 TRBV6-5 CASSQGPLRRGGYTF
. TRBJ1-2 TRBV27 CASSYGGGISSGYTF
. TRBJ1-5 TRBV7-8 CASSFTQAHSNQPQHF
. TRBJ1-2 TRBV7-2 CASSFRNSGQVKGYTF
. TRBJ2-1 TRBV27 CASRGLAGEGSEQFF
. TRBJ1-4 TRBV7-9 CASSFGQGNEKLFF
. TRBJ2-7 TRBV2 CASSEARGQGLGEQYF
. TRBJ2-7 TRBV14 CASSQVGYEQYF